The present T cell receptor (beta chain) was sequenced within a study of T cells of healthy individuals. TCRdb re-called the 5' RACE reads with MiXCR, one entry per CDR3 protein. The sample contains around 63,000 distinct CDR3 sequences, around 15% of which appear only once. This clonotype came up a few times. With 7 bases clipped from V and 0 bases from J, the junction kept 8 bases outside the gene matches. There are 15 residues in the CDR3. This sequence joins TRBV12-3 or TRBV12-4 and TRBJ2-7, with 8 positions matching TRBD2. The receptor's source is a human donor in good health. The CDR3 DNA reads TGTGCCAGCACCTCAATCAGCGGGAGCTCCTACGAGCAGTACTTC. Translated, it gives CASTSISGSSYEQYF.